The 13 T cell receptor beta chains below come from one sample, sequenced in a study of cytomegalovirus exposure and HLA in healthy donors. With 60 Vbeta and 13 Jbeta primers, the PCR was carried out. The protocol was immunoSEQ multiplex PCR, while the TCRdb copy is restricted to in-frame clones and leaves out a portion. The sample has 200,000 to 250,000 clones, around 80% seen once; the top ten hold less than 8.5%. The specimen sequenced was PBMCs. Receptors originate from a woman aged 55 to 70 in good health and CMV-seropositive.

The chain uses TRBV30 and TRBJ1-2, with unresolved D. The CDR3 totals 12 residues. Germline CDR1 GTSNPN, CDR2 SVGIG (reference sequence). The V end lost 8 bases, the J end lost 0 bases, and 10 bases lay between the germline ends. CDR3 coding DNA: TGTGCCCACGGGGAAACTAACTATGGCTACACCTTC. Its translation: CAHGETNYGYTF.

The rearrangement uses TRBV7-2 and TRBJ2-7; TRBD2 is a possible D gene (6 bases). V gave up 2 bases and J gave up 5 bases, with 22 bases separating them. The germline V gene encodes CDR1 SGHTA and CDR2 FQGNSA. The CDR3 has 17 amino acids. The CDR3, as DNA: TGTGCCAGCAGCTTACGGCTCGCCGGAGGGGCAGTGGACGAGCAGTACTTC. Amino acid sequence: CASSLRLAGGAVDEQYF.

The rearrangement uses TRBV6-1 and TRBJ2-5; D remains ambiguous. The CDR3 runs 14 residues. V shed 6 bases and J shed 3 bases, with 14 bases lying between them. Per the germline V gene, CDR1 is MNHNS and CDR2 is SASEGT. In DNA form, the CDR3 reads TGTGCCAGCAGGTGGAGCTCTACTAAAGAGACCCAGTACTTC. Its protein is CASRWSSTKETQYF.

In regard to this clone: The junction departs from the called germline gene at one end, perhaps through a read error. This chain links TRBV7-9 with TRBJ2-5; 9 nucleotides line up with TRBD2. The CDR3 loop spans 16 amino acids. Germline loops: CDR1 SEHNR, CDR2 FQNEAQ (reference sequence). The chain's CDR3 is CSSSLGTSGFQETQYF. The CDR3 DNA follows: TGTTCCAGCAGCTTAGGCACTAGCGGGTTCCAAGAGACCCAGTACTTC.

The chain carries TRBV6-1 and TRBJ1-5, with D possibly TRBD1 on 6 matching bases. Germline values: CDR1 MNHNS, CDR2 SASEGT. V was pared by 6 bases and J by 6 bases, with 15 bases between. There are 14 residues in the CDR3. The CDR3 is CASSVTGIRQPQHF. DNA for the CDR3: TGTGCCAGCAGCGTAACAGGGATACGTCAGCCCCAGCATTTT.

Details on this clone: An end of the junction does not agree with germline; a read error may underlie this. J is TRBJ2-7 and V is TRBV7-9; 10 nucleotides agree with TRBD2. The germline CDR1 and CDR2 sequences are SEHNR and FQNEAQ (reference sequence). The CDR3 consists of 14 residues. The CDR3 region is CSSSRSGRADEQYF. CDR3 coding DNA: TGTTCCAGCAGCCGAAGCGGGAGGGCCGACGAGCAGTACTTC. Full variable domain (rest looked up from reference TRBV7-9 and TRBJ2-7): DTGVSQNPRHKITKRGQNVTFRCDPISEHNRLYWYRQTLGQGPEFLTYFQNEAQLEKSRLLSDRFSAERPKGSFSTLEIQRTEQGDSAMYLCSSSRSGRADEQYFGPGTRLTVT.

The chain links TRBV19 to TRBJ1-1; 7 bases map to TRBD1. V lost 5 bases, J lost 4 bases, and 4 bases stayed unmatched. Looked up from germline, CDR1 is LNHDA and CDR2 is SQIVND (reference sequence). The CDR3 is 13 residues long. The CDR3 here is CASSPQGGTEAFF. The CDR3 region has the DNA TGTGCCAGTAGTCCCCAGGGGGGCACTGAAGCTTTCTTT.

This chain connects TRBV19 to TRBJ2-4; 12 bases align to TRBD2. In germline, CDR1 is LNHDA, CDR2 SQIVND (reference sequence). Trimming removed 2 bases from V and 5 bases from J; junction bases left unmatched: 1. There are 15 residues in the CDR3. CDR3 DNA: TGTGCCAGTAGTATAACTAGCGGGAGGCAAAACATTCAGTACTTC. As protein: CASSITSGRQNIQYF.

V and J are TRBV30 and TRBJ1-3; unclear D gene. V was clipped by 1 base and J by 2 bases, with 15 bases between them. The germline V gene encodes CDR1 GTSNPN and CDR2 SVGIG (reference sequence). The CDR3 runs to 16 residues. The CDR3: CAWSGGVNRAGNTIYF. The CDR3 DNA follows: TGTGCCTGGAGTGGTGGCGTGAATCGGGCTGGAAACACCATATATTTT.

The rearrangement joins TRBV9 to TRBJ2-3, with 10 bases matching TRBD1. There are 15 residues in the CDR3. V shed 2 bases, J shed 4 bases, and the junction held 4 bases outside the gene matches. CDR1 and CDR2 (germline): SGDLS, YYNGEE. CDR3 nucleotides: TGTGCCAGCAGCGTCGGGACAGGGGCGGCAGATACGCAGTATTTT. It is translated as CASSVGTGAADTQYF.

The genes are TRBV5-1 and TRBJ2-2; D perhaps matches TRBD2 (6 bases). The V gene's germline CDR1 is SGHRS and CDR2 YFSETQ. Deletions cut 4 bases from V and 0 bases from J, with 13 bases between. CDR3 length: 16 residues. The CDR3 reads CASSIRLEANTGELFF. CDR3 sequence (DNA): TGCGCCAGCAGCATACGACTAGAAGCGAACACCGGGGAGCTGTTTTTT.

The chain links TRBV25-1 to TRBJ1-1; possibly TRBD1 for D (6 bases). Trimming left V 6 bases short and J 10 bases short, with 24 bases between. CDR1 and CDR2 from the germline V gene are MGHDK and SYGVNS. The length of the CDR3 is 15 residues. CDR3 amino acids: CASSPTGAEVAGAFF. The CDR3 DNA sequence: TGTGCCAGCAGCCCGACAGGAGCCGAAGTAGCCGGAGCTTTCTTT.

This chain's CDR3 is CAKSWGLSGYTF. Here the CDR3 DNA reads TGTGCCAAGAGTTGGGGGCTAAGTGGCTACACCTTC. J is TRBJ1-2 and V is TRBV7-2; D is possibly TRBD1 (6 bases). Trimming left V 10 bases short and J 7 bases short, with 16 bases between. The V gene's germline CDR1 is SGHTA and CDR2 FQGNSA. The CDR3 is 12 amino acids.